This T cell receptor beta chain was sequenced during a study of lymphopenia after photon versus proton radiotherapy. Study-level points and caveats: After lymphocyte nadir, photon-treated repertoires showed oligoclonal expansion, especially CD8+ Temra. Under photons, naive T cells and diversity fell while effector/memory populations rose. Post-nadir TCR diversity decline inversely tracked overall survival among those who died.

The length of the CDR3 is 15 residues. Germline values: CDR1 SGHTS, CDR2 YDEGEE. V lost 4 bases and J lost 0, with 11 bases in between. Measured with immunoSEQ multiplex PCR; TCRdb has only the in-frame clones, and not every one. The sample lists about 34,000 clones; approximately 80% were seen once. Remarks on this clone: Antigen specificity is unknown.

V usage is TRBV5-8 and J usage is TRBJ2-1; perhaps D is TRBD1 or TRBD2 (5 bases each). The TCR was taken from a woman in her 70s with pancreatic cancer. The sequencing used peripheral blood, collected from a patient treated with proton-based radiotherapy. CDR3 residues: CASSTEGYSYNEQFF. CDR3 coding DNA: TGTGCCAGCAGCACCGAGGGGTACTCCTACAATGAGCAGTTCTTC.